The 2 T cell receptor beta chains below come from one sample, sequenced in a study of T cell repertoires in cytomegalovirus infection. TCRdb recomputed calls from the reads with MiXCR, one row per CDR3 protein. The data hold about 890,000 distinct CDR3 sequences, with roughly 30% observed a single time. For these receptors, no antigen is known. The sample consisted of cultured CD8+ T cells from PBMCs, taken from culture after CMV antigen stimulation. The receptors originated from a human donor in good health (CMV status not recorded). Some clones in this sample may be carry-over from other donors' samples.

This clonotype was recorded once. CDR3 sequence reads: CASSWSGGRYEQYF. CDR3 coding DNA: TGTGCCAGCAGCTGGAGCGGGGGGCGATACGAGCAGTACTTC. This chain links TRBV14 with TRBJ2-7; 9 bases fit TRBD2. CDR1 SGHDN and CDR2 FVKESK come from the germline V gene. The CDR3 covers 14 residues. J was trimmed by 4 bases and V by 5 bases; bases with no gene match: 6.

This clonotype has more than one count but fewer than ten. This chain uses TRBV5-4 with TRBJ2-7, with 11 bases fitting TRBD2. From germline, CDR1 is SGHNT and CDR2 YYREEE (reference sequence). V dropped 7 bases and J dropped 4; count of bases not matched to a gene: 7. The CDR3 spans 14 residues. In DNA form, the CDR3 reads TGTGCCAGCGCACCGGCTAGCGGGGGGTACGAGCAGTACTTC. It is translated as CASAPASGGYEQYF.